The entry that follows covers one T cell receptor beta chain sequence. The CDR3 runs to 11 residues. The V and J ends lost 1 base and 13 bases respectively, with 8 bases between them. TCRdb keeps only in-frame clones here, not all; method: immunoSEQ multiplex PCR. There are about 290,000 clones in the sample; under 90% occur only once, and 11% lies in the top ten. The record originates from a study of blood T cell repertoires in COVID-19. The sequence came from a woman in her twenties or thirties with COVID-19, enrolled during active disease. The sequencing input was peripheral blood. V and J are TRBV12-3 or TRBV12-4 and TRBJ2-1; D not resolved. CDR3 nucleotide sequence: TGTGCCAGCAGTTTAGGAGGCGCTCAGTTCTTC. Translated: CASSLGGAQFF.